The subject of this entry is one TCR beta chain. The target of this receptor is not known. No much larger clone is present one base from it, and per-base qualities are unavailable. The library was generated by the immunoSEQ multiplex PCR assay. The multiplex PCR relied on a mix of 60 forward primers for TCR Vbeta segments and 13 reverse primers for TCR Jbeta segments. The CDR3 region of rearranged TCR beta genes was amplified from genomic DNA with a multiplex PCR assay. Amplified TCR beta libraries were sequenced as 87-base-pair reads on the Illumina HiSeq System. Regarding the original processing steps: A later analysis tallied around 80 million unique TCR beta chains across the 666 repertoires, and about 12 million of those chains were shared by two or more donors. Raw reads were error-corrected and collapsed into unique sequences with a nearest-neighbor algorithm that merged closely related sequences to remove PCR and sequencing errors. V, D and J gene segments were assigned by aligning CDR3 sequences to IMGT reference sequences. Each retained sequence needed at least a six-nucleotide match to both a V gene segment and a J gene segment. Rearrangements were called productive when the CDR3 lacked stop codons and stayed in frame with V and J; all others were non-productive. CDR3 was defined according to IMGT convention as the region running from the second conserved V-encoded cysteine to the conserved J-encoded phenylalanine. Sequences without an unambiguous match to a single V gene segment were excluded from the earlier analysis of 500 to 700 of the donors. An earlier analysis of around 600 of the donors classified V segments as functional when productive rearrangements were above 56.7% and as segregating when the standard deviation between donors was above 5%. A statistical classification framework was built for diagnosing cytomegalovirus status from the catalog of TCR beta chain sequences. A later analysis assigned V and J genes by comparing TCR nucleotide sequences with IMGT/GENE-DB human TR gene sequences. The TCRdist pipeline was used in a later analysis to assign CDR3 sequences and most-parsimonious VDJ recombination scenarios. In a later analysis, every TCR beta chain was defined by the combination of its CDR3 amino acid sequence and its V-gene family, and reads without a unique V-gene family were dropped. As a way to deal with suspected cross-contamination and a sequencing artifact, a later analysis dropped over 550 nucleotide sequences that were highly shared and had low generation probability. In a later analysis, a clonal expansion index for each public chain was calculated from normalized within-repertoire ranks of inferred template counts. Generation probabilities in a later analysis came from a VDJ recombination model fitted to out-of-frame rearrangements, and those results were checked against IGoR. In a later analysis, hypergeometric tests were used to score TCR-TCR, TCR-HLA and TCR-CMV co-occurrence, with a repertoire-size bias correction applied to TCR pairs. False discovery rates were estimated in a later analysis by permuting HLA or CMV assignments 20 times. In a later analysis, co-occurring TCRs were grouped using DBSCAN, with TCRdist sequence similarity added in when clustering inside HLA-allele-positive subsets. Repertoires with fewer than 30,000 or more than 120,000 public chains were left out of co-occurrence clustering, as were about 5 repertoires with anomalous nucleotide sharing. TCRdb obtained this table from immuneACCESS and retained in-frame rearrangements with V and J assigned. These tables miss some clones; where compared with another copy, unresolved V genes account for less than half of the shortfall, and the remainder is unexplained. That table gives V, J and clone size, and the DNA gave D and trimming. The sample table holds 130,000 or so clones, of which 60% to 85% were seen once. The top ten clones comprise 1.8% of the sample.

This record belongs to a study of cytomegalovirus exposure and HLA in healthy donors (TCRdb year 2017). As for the study more broadly: An earlier analysis of some 600 of the donors reported about 260 Gb of sequence data and 117 million unique TCR beta sequences obtained from approximately 180 million T cells. Roughly 300 gigabases of sequencing data and tens of millions of unique TCR sequences were included in an early release covering several hundred HLA-typed donors. Of the roughly 410 genotyped donors, approximately 80% were placed in the genetic ancestry cluster associated with self-reported Caucasian donors. The study was designed to test whether signatures of past pathogen exposure could be identified by cataloging public T cell receptors. Using immunosequencing, the study profiled T cell repertoires from some 670 subjects and related those repertoires to cytomegalovirus serostatus. A separate validation cohort of 100 to 150 different subjects was used in addition to the approximately 700-subject first cohort. The study combined high-throughput TCR immunosequencing, statistical association of individual TCRs with disease status, and machine learning to predict cytomegalovirus infection status. In a later analysis, previously published TCR beta repertoires from 666 donors were re-analyzed and high-resolution HLA genotyping was added so that TCR occurrence patterns could be studied. Rather than drawing on any new phenotypic data, the later analysis identified candidate immune exposures from TCR beta sequences and the way those sequences occurred across donors. An earlier analysis of approximately 500 of the donors applied high-throughput TCR beta sequencing to assess whether each TCR beta V gene segment acted as functional or pseudogenic. Donor age, sex, ethnicity and CMV serostatus were collected together with the repertoire data. In a later genetic analysis, genome-wide SNP genotypes for about 65% of the roughly 670 donors were used, and that subset was treated as a discovery cohort. Every repertoire in the discovery cohort had been generated on one and the same sequencing platform. HLA typing covered class I and class II loci at four-digit resolution. Typing coverage varied by locus: about 629-640 donors for A, B, C, DRB1 and DQB1; roughly 500 for DQA1; over 600 for DPA1; about 450 for DPB1. Roughly five DR-DQ haplotypes were handled as single units for association and clustering, since linkage in the cohort was strong. Across approximately 420 genotyped donors of the cohort, an average of approximately 240,000 unique TCR beta nucleotide sequences per donor were sequenced, and roughly 18% of those sequences were non-productive.

The germline V gene gives CDR1 as SNHLY and CDR2 as FYNNEI. V is clipped by 4 bases and J by 1 base, and the sequence between their germline boundaries is 12 bases long. From its cysteine to its phenylalanine, the CDR3 spans 15 amino acids. Only the CDR3 DNA is retained, 45 bases long and in frame from the first base. Beyond this particular receptor, the publication reports: Across donors, most TCR sequences were observed very rarely, whereas some public TCRs were present in many individuals. According to a later analysis, TCR association rates differed among HLA loci, with DRB1 alleles showing the most associated TCRs and HLA-C alleles showing the fewest. Sequencing depth was assumed to be roughly uniform across donors in the presence/absence analyses, though that assumption may not hold. A cluster of highly shared sequence variants was judged likely to be a technical artifact of the sequencing pipeline. A few of the identified cytomegalovirus-associated TCR beta chains were confirmed in vitro to be specific for cytomegalovirus antigens. Broadly in line with IMGT annotations, most TCR beta V segments showed up in productive rearrangements about 90% or about 30% of the time in an earlier analysis of 450 to 600 of the donors. In a later analysis, HLA-associated TCR beta chains showed more clonal expansion and lower generation probabilities than non-associated chains that were equally common. The classifier was reported to diagnose cytomegalovirus status with high specificity and sensitivity in both the original and validation cohorts. Several of the top co-occurrence clusters appeared to be linked to parvovirus B19, influenza, CMV and Epstein-Barr virus, according to a later analysis. The study gave a list of 150 to 200 TCR beta chains associated with cytomegalovirus. CMV serostatus was the only immune exposure information available for the cohort. HLA typing was unavailable for some donors at each locus, so association tests used only the typed subset. The earlier analysis of nearly 600 of the donors excluded some 16 rarely observed V segments, including chromosome 9 orphons, because counts were too low. A later analysis found that most CMV-associated TCR beta chains appeared HLA-restricted, with HLA associations seemingly driven largely by CMV exposure. Assigning TCR associations to individual alleles was difficult when HLA alleles, especially DR and DQ, strongly co-occurred. A later genetic analysis associated a missense DCLRE1C variant with V-gene and J-gene trimming of TCR beta chains, and an independent cohort replicated the association. According to a later genetic analysis, donors in an Asian-associated ancestry cluster had fewer N-insertions in productive TCRs than the approximately 630-donor mean. It was suggested by the authors that the approach could potentially be generalized to other disease states and immunological phenotypes. In this cohort, only TCR beta chains were sequenced, and detectable features were limited by the absence of alpha or paired-chain data. A further reported finding was that TCR beta sequences accurately predicted the HLA-A and HLA-B alleles for most subjects in the first cohort. Some IMGT-functional V segments, including TRBV6-2 and TRBV6-3, could not be distinguished by the 87-base-pair reads and were therefore excluded. Correlated functional status among segregating V segments might be attributable to linkage disequilibrium, but an unknown experimental factor could not be ruled out. Specific HLA alleles were associated with roughly 17,000 TCR beta sequences at a false discovery rate of 0.05 in a later analysis.

The cohort consisted of 670 or so healthy bone marrow donors. At the time of sampling, every cohort member was nominally healthy, though immune exposures that went unrecorded were likely present. The donor tested CMV seropositive and was one of the 289 seropositive cohort members. A peripheral blood sample was collected from each donor, and TCR beta sequencing was performed on peripheral blood mononuclear cells. Genomic DNA was extracted from the blood cell samples with the Qiagen DNeasy Blood Extraction Kit. This clonotype originated in a female donor in good health and CMV-seropositive. Sequencing used PBMCs. The chain links TRBV2 with TRBJ2-3, with no reliable assignment of the D segment. In nucleotides, the sequence is TGTGCCAGCAGTGTTGAGGTGATCGGCACAGATACGCAGTATTTT. This sequence encodes CASSVEVIGTDTQYF.